These 28 T cell receptor beta chains were sequenced from one sample in a study of T cells in Graves' hyperthyroidism and ophthalmopathy. RNA transcripts provided the source from which TCR beta CDR3 regions were amplified. First-round RT-PCR with HTBI primers amplified the TCR CDR3 region. TCRdb used MiXCR to reprocess the multiplex PCR reads, holding one entry per CDR3 protein. The data show around 400,000 distinct CDR3 sequences, around 25% seen once. Sequenced material: blood. These receptors were obtained from a man aged 50-60 years with Graves' hyperthyroidism.

The chain carries TRBV7-2 and TRBJ2-6; weak D call: TRBD2 (6 bases). V was shortened by 4 bases and J by 0 bases, with 7 bases between the two germline ends. Germline values: CDR1 SGHTA, CDR2 FQGNSA. The length of the CDR3 is 15 residues. This CDR3 reads CASSWRVSGANVLTF. The CDR3 nucleotides are TGTGCCAGCAGCTGGAGGGTCTCTGGGGCCAACGTCCTGACTTTC.

V usage is TRBV29-1 and J usage is TRBJ1-1, with no clear D. CDR1 is SQVTM, CDR2 ANQGSEA, per germline. V lost 4 bases and J 4 bases, leaving 7 bases between the germline ends. The length of the CDR3 is 11 residues. CDR3 sequence (DNA): TGCAGCGTTGGGGTCCTCACTGAAGCTTTCTTT. The encoded protein is CSVGVLTEAFF.

This chain connects TRBV29-1 to TRBJ2-1; D may correspond to TRBD1 or TRBD2 (5 bases each). Looked up from germline, CDR1 is SQVTM and CDR2 is ANQGSEA. The ends were cut back, 5 bases at V and 8 bases at J, with 16 bases in the middle. The CDR3 runs to 13 residues. The CDR3 DNA reads as TGCAGCGTTTCCGGGACGTCGCTGTATGAGCAGTTCTTC. Protein: CSVSGTSLYEQFF.

This clonotype turned up a few times. This chain links TRBV7-8 with TRBJ1-2; 9 positions match TRBD1. The V and J ends lost 4 bases and 3 bases, in that order; junction bases with no gene match: 6. Germline CDR1 reads SGHVS; CDR2 reads FQNEAQ. The CDR3 sequence is 15 residues long. CDR3: CASSSTGGRDYGYTF. In nucleotides, the CDR3 is TGTGCCAGCAGCTCGACAGGGGGAAGGGACTATGGCTACACCTTC. Full variable domain (remainder filled in from reference TRBV7-8 and TRBJ1-2): GAGVSQSPRYKVAKRGQDVALRCDPISGHVSLFWYQQALGQGPEFLTYFQNEAQLDKSGLPSDRFFAERPEGSVSTLKIQRTQQEDSAVYLCASSSTGGRDYGYTFGSGTRLTVV.

The sample holds many counts of this clonotype. CDR3 sequence reads: CATSAGGYEQFF. The CDR3, as DNA: TGTGCCACCTCAGCGGGAGGGTATGAGCAGTTCTTC. This chain connects TRBV6-1 to TRBJ2-1, with 10 nucleotides matching TRBD2. V shed 10 bases, J shed 8 bases, and the junction held 5 bases outside the gene matches. The germline V gene has CDR1 MNHNS and CDR2 SASEGT. There are 12 residues in the CDR3.

This clonotype was detected many times. The J gene is TRBJ1-4, the V gene TRBV20-1, with TRBD1 as a possible D gene (6 bases). From germline, CDR1 is DFQATT and CDR2 SNEGSKA (reference sequence). CDR3 length: 13 residues. V was cut by 3 bases and J by 5 bases, with 10 bases left in between. CDR3 protein: CSARGTHNEKLFF. For the CDR3, the DNA is TGCAGTGCTAGGGGGACACACAATGAAAAACTGTTTTTT.

This clonotype was seen repeatedly, ten times or more. The rearrangement links TRBV7-3 to TRBJ2-1, with D possibly being TRBD2 (5 bases). Germline V gene sequence: CDR1 SGHTA, CDR2 FQGTGA. The CDR3 has 12 residues. V lost 8 bases, J lost 5 bases, and 10 bases lay in between. CDR3 amino acids: CASGRGNNEQFF. The CDR3 DNA sequence: TGTGCCAGCGGCCGGGGTAACAATGAGCAGTTCTTC.

CDR3 coding DNA: TGTGCCAGCAGCTCGGGACAGGGACGCTACGAGCAGTACTTC. It encodes CASSSGQGRYEQYF. The chain combines TRBV5-4 with TRBJ2-7; 9 positions match TRBD1. V gave up 3 bases and J gave up 3 bases; unmatched junction bases: 4. The germline V gene has CDR1 SGHNT and CDR2 YYREEE (reference sequence). CDR3 size: 14 residues.

Ten or more counts support this clonotype. The chain recombines TRBV28 with TRBJ1-1; D call uncertain. Deletions cut 5 bases from V and 0 bases from J, with 16 bases between. The CDR3 has 16 amino acids. In germline, CDR1 is MDHEN, CDR2 SYDVKM. The CDR3 reads CASSLTDLVVNTEAFF. The CDR3 DNA reads TGTGCCAGCAGTCTCACCGATTTGGTGGTGAACACTGAAGCTTTCTTT.

This clonotype was observed many times. The chain recombines TRBV27 with TRBJ1-1, with TRBD1 identical over 8 bases. The J segment lost 3 bases and the V segment lost 2 bases, leaving 11 bases of the junction unmatched. In germline, CDR1 is MNHEY, CDR2 SMNVEV (reference sequence). The CDR3 spans 17 residues. CDR3 loop: CASSLDGTGEVDTEAFF. In DNA form, the CDR3 reads TGTGCCAGCAGTTTAGATGGGACAGGCGAGGTCGACACTGAAGCTTTCTTT.

The J gene is TRBJ1-2, the V gene TRBV5-4, with D tentatively TRBD1 (6 bases). This CDR3 spans 14 amino acids. V was shortened by 1 base and J by 1 base, with 8 bases between the two germline ends. In germline, CDR1 is SGHNT, CDR2 YYREEE (reference sequence). CDR3 sequence: CASSLPGDNYGYTF. CDR3 DNA: TGTGCCAGCAGCTTGCCAGGGGATAACTATGGCTACACCTTC.

This clonotype came up many times. This chain connects TRBV3-1 to TRBJ2-5, with 8 bases matching TRBD1. Looked up from germline, CDR1 is LGHDT and CDR2 is YNNKEL (reference sequence). This CDR3 comprises 14 residues. V shed 5 bases, J shed 5 bases, and the junction held 7 bases outside the gene matches. CDR3 sequence reads: CASSTQGAGETQYF. The CDR3 DNA reads TGTGCCAGCAGCACCCAGGGGGCAGGGGAGACCCAGTACTTC.

This clonotype was counted ten times or more. The chain joins TRBV24-1 to TRBJ1-1; D remains unclear. V dropped 3 bases and J dropped 0 bases, with 4 bases sitting between them. The CDR3 runs 13 residues. Germline CDR1 reads KGHDR; CDR2 reads SFDVKD. CDR3 in amino acids: CATSDALNTEAFF. CDR3 nucleotides: TGTGCCACCAGTGATGCTCTGAACACTGAAGCTTTCTTT.

In its sample, this clonotype was seen many times. The V gene is TRBV20-1, the J gene TRBJ2-7; 11 nucleotides match TRBD2. This CDR3 is built from 16 residues. The junction had 9 bases not matched to a gene; V was cut back by 3 bases and J by 2 bases. CDR1 and CDR2 (germline): DFQATT, SNEGSKA (reference sequence). The CDR3 DNA reads TGCAGTGCTAGGGCCCCCACTAGCGGGAGTACCTACGAGCAGTACTTC. It yields the protein CSARAPTSGSTYEQYF.

This clonotype occurred once. The chain carries TRBV28 and TRBJ1-2, with D unclear. Looked up from germline, CDR1 is MDHEN and CDR2 is SYDVKM. The CDR3 extends over 13 amino acids. V was pared by 5 bases and J by 6 bases, with 13 bases between. The CDR3 nucleotides are TGTGCCAGCAGTCCTTCCCCAGTTAATGGCTACACCTTC. Its protein product is CASSPSPVNGYTF.

The J gene is TRBJ1-1, the V gene TRBV19; TRBD1 is a possible D gene (5 bases). Trimming removed 5 bases at V and 0 bases at J, with 13 bases between. This CDR3 comprises 15 residues. Germline assignment: CDR1 LNHDA and CDR2 SQIVND (reference sequence). In nucleotides, the CDR3 is TGTGCCAGTAGTTTCAAGACAGAATTGAACACTGAAGCTTTCTTT. It codes for CASSFKTELNTEAFF.

The chain joins TRBV11-2 to TRBJ2-3; D may be TRBD1 (5 bases). Germline-derived CDR1 and CDR2 are SGHAT and FQNNGV. Trimming removed 5 bases from V and 6 bases from J, with 18 bases in between. This CDR3 has 15 amino acids. The CDR3 sequence is CASSIAGSIIDTQYF. The CDR3, as DNA: TGTGCCAGCAGCATCGCAGGGTCGATAATCGATACGCAGTATTTT.

The chain carries TRBV6-5 and TRBJ1-4; D ambiguous. Trimming took 2 bases from V and 0 from J, leaving 7 bases between them. From germline, CDR1 is MNHEY and CDR2 SVGAGI. CDR3 size: 15 residues. The CDR3 sequence is CASSYRDATNEKLFF. For the CDR3, the DNA is TGTGCCAGCAGTTACAGGGATGCAACTAATGAAAAACTGTTTTTT.

The chain employs TRBV6-1 and TRBJ2-7; D may be TRBD2 (6 bases). Trimming took off 8 bases at V and 6 bases at J, with 23 bases between the two ends. The CDR3 length is 15 residues. Germline V gives CDR1 MNHNS, CDR2 SASEGT. CDR3 protein: CASGGKTTVWGEQYF. In DNA form, the CDR3 reads TGTGCCAGCGGGGGGAAGACAACCGTTTGGGGCGAGCAGTACTTC.

This clonotype was found a few times. The rearrangement joins TRBV12-5 to TRBJ2-3; D not certain. Trimming cost V 2 bases and J 4 bases, with 19 bases left between them. CDR3 length equals 17 residues. CDR1 and CDR2 (germline): LGHNT, FRNRAP. CDR3 protein: CASGLYPFSRRPDTQYF. The CDR3, as DNA: TGTGCTAGTGGTTTGTACCCTTTTAGCAGGCGGCCAGATACGCAGTATTTT.

Many counts were recorded for this clonotype. The V gene is TRBV11-1, the J gene TRBJ2-1, with 8 nucleotides matching TRBD2. The germline V gene has CDR1 SGHAT and CDR2 FQDESV (reference sequence). Losses at the gene ends were 3 bases for V and 5 bases for J; bases not matched to a gene: 9. CDR3 length: 16 amino acids. CDR3 DNA sequence: TGTGCCAGCAGCTTCAACGGGAGGGCCCTCCACAATGAGCAGTTCTTC. Protein sequence: CASSFNGRALHNEQFF.

The chain couples TRBV5-1 to TRBJ2-5; D possibly corresponds to TRBD2 (6 bases). Germline assignment: CDR1 SGHRS and CDR2 YFSETQ. The CDR3 runs to 16 residues. V lost 0 bases to trimming and J lost 2 bases, with 14 bases between them. The CDR3 DNA is TGCGCCAGCAGCTTGGAAGTAGCGGCCCAGCAAGAGACCCAGTACTTC. Translation: CASSLEVAAQQETQYF.

V is TRBV10-3 and J is TRBJ2-2, with D uncertain. The CDR3 length is 16 residues. Between the trimmed V and J ends, which lost 5 bases and 0 bases, there was a span of 13 bases. CDR1 and CDR2 from the germline V gene are ENHRY and SYGVKD. CDR3: CAISSSGATNTGELFF. CDR3 sequence (DNA): TGTGCCATCAGTTCCTCTGGAGCGACGAACACCGGGGAGCTGTTTTTT.

This chain joins TRBV12-5 and TRBJ2-1; TRBD1 might be the D (6 bases). Germline V gene lookup returns CDR1 LGHNT and CDR2 FRNRAP. The CDR3 extends over 13 amino acids. CDR3 in amino acids: CSTGRADYNEQFF. For the CDR3, the DNA is TGTTCAACAGGGAGAGCCGATTACAATGAGCAGTTCTTC.

This clonotype has more than one count but fewer than ten. The junction departs from the called germline gene at one end, perhaps through a read error. This chain connects TRBV7-7 to TRBJ1-3; tentatively, D is TRBD1 (6 bases). Per germline, CDR1 SSHAT and CDR2 FNYEAQ (reference sequence). The CDR3 is 16 residues long. The CDR3 reads CASSLGVGGSGNTIYF. Here the CDR3 DNA reads TGTGCTAGCAGCTTAGGTGTAGGGGGCTCTGGAAACACCATATATTTT.

This clonotype was detected a few times. The chain is built from TRBV9 and TRBJ2-1, with 9 nucleotides matching TRBD1. This CDR3 comprises 17 residues. Germline V gene data show CDR1 as SGDLS and CDR2 as YYNGEE. With V trimmed by 4 bases and J by 6 bases, 14 bases remained unmatched. This CDR3 is CASSPRTGQGVPNEQFF. DNA for the CDR3: TGTGCCAGCAGCCCCCGTACGGGACAGGGTGTCCCCAATGAGCAGTTCTTC.

For this clonotype: A read error is possible here, since a much larger clone lies one base away. The chain is built from TRBV7-2 and TRBJ2-7; no firm D call. With the DNA end fitting TRBJ2-1 better, the J assignment may be wrong. The CDR3 totals 14 residues. Germline V gene data show CDR1 as SGHTA and CDR2 as FQGNSA. CDR3 coding DNA: TGCGCCAGCAGCTTGGTTCAGGAACCCTACGAGCAGTTCTTC. Translating it yields CASSLVQEPYEQFF.

As for this clonotype: An end of the junction does not agree with germline; a read error may underlie this. This rearrangement joins TRBV6-4 to TRBJ1-2; tentatively, D is TRBD1 (6 bases). There are 14 residues in the CDR3. CDR1 MRHNA and CDR2 SNTAGT come from the germline V gene. The CDR3 bases are TGTGCCGGCAGTGAACAACAAGGGGGGGACGGCTACACCTTC. As protein: CAGSEQQGGDGYTF.